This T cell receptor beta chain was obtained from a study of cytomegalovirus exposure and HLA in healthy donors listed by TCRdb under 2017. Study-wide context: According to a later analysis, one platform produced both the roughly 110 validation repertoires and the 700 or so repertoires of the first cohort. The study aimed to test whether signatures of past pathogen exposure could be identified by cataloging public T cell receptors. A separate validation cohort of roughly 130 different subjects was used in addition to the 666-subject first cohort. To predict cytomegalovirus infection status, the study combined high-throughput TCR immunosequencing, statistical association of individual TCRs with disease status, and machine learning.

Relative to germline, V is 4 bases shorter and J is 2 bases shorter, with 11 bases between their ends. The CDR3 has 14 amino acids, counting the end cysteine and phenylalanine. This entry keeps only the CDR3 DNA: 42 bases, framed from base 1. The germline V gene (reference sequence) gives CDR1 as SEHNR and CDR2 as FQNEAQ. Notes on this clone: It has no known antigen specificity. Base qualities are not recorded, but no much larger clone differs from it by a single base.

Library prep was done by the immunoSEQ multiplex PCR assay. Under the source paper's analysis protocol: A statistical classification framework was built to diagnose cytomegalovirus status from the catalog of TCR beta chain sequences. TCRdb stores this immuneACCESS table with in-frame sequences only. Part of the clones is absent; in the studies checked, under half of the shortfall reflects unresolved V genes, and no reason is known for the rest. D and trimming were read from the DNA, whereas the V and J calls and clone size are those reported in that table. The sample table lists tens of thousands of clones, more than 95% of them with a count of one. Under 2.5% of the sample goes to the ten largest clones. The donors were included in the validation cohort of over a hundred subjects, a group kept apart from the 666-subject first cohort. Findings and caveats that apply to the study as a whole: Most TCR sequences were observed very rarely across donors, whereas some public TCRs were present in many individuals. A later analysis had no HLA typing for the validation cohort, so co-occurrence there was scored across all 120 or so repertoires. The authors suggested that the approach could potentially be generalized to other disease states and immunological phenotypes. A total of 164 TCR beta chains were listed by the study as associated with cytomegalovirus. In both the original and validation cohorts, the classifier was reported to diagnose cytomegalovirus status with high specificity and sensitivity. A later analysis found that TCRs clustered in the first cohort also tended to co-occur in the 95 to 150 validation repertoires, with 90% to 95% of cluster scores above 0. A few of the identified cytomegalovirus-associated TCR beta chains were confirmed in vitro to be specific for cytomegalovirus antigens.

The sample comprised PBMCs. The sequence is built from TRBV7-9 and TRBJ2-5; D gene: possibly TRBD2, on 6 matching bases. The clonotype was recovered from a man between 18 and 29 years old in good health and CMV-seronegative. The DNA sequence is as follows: TGTGCCAGCAGCTGGGGACTCGATCAAGAGACCCAGTACTTC. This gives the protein CASSWGLDQETQYF.